This entry lists 27 T cell receptor beta chains sequenced from one sample in a study of shared clonotypes between healthy human individuals. Produced via immunoSEQ multiplex PCR; TCRdb's table is partial and in-frame only. This sample carries fewer than 400,000 clones, roughly 70% of them seen once, and the ten largest clones take under 13%. Sequenced input: memory CD4+ T cells sorted from blood. Subset specified: CD45RA-negative fraction. All receptors come from a man between 25 and 39 years old in good health.

Here the CDR3 DNA reads TGTGCCAGTAGTCCAAGGACAGGGGGCCCCTACGAGCAGTACTTC. It translates to CASSPRTGGPYEQYF. The chain has TRBV19 and TRBJ2-7, with 11 bases lining up with TRBD1. The germline V gene encodes CDR1 LNHDA and CDR2 SQIVND (reference sequence). Trimming took 5 bases from V and 2 from J; bases not matched to a gene: 5. There are 15 residues in the CDR3.

This chain joins TRBV7-9 and TRBJ2-7; D is perhaps TRBD2 (6 bases). CDR3 length: 13 amino acids. The V and J ends lost 5 bases and 0 bases respectively, with 8 bases between them. Germline V gene sequence: CDR1 SEHNR, CDR2 FQNEAQ (reference sequence). The CDR3 here is CASSQGLSYEQYF. The CDR3 nucleotides read TGTGCCAGCAGCCAGGGACTCTCCTACGAGCAGTACTTC. Full variable domain (outside the CDR3, taken from reference TRBV7-9 and TRBJ2-7): DTGVSQNPRHKITKRGQNVTFRCDPISEHNRLYWYRQTLGQGPEFLTYFQNEAQLEKSRLLSDRFSAERPKGSFSTLEIQRTEQGDSAMYLCASSQGLSYEQYFGPGTRLTVT.

This clone has a single count. The chain links TRBV14 to TRBJ1-5, with unresolved D. V lost 3 bases and J 5 bases, leaving 11 bases between the germline ends. Germline V gives CDR1 SGHDN, CDR2 FVKESK. The CDR3 length is 14 residues. Here the CDR3 DNA reads TGTGCCAGCAGCCAGTCAGGATTGGATCAGCCCCAGCATTTT. Its protein product is CASSQSGLDQPQHF.

The V call is TRBV19, the J call TRBJ1-1, with D possibly TRBD1 on 5 matching bases. Germline-derived CDR1 and CDR2 are LNHDA and SQIVND (reference sequence). The germline V and J ends were trimmed by 5 bases and 1 base, with 14 bases remaining between them. CDR3 length equals 15 residues. The CDR3 DNA follows: TGTGCCAGTAGTCCCCTCCAGGGTGGGAACACTGAAGCTTTCTTT. Translated, it gives CASSPLQGGNTEAFF.

The chain combines TRBV6-1 with TRBJ1-3, with TRBD1 matching 7 bases. V was pared by 7 bases and J by 3 bases, with 9 bases of the junction left unmatched. CDR3 length: 15 residues. Germline CDR1 reads MNHNS; CDR2 reads SASEGT. CDR3 sequence (DNA): TGTGCCAGCACAAAGGGGGGACAGAGTGGAAACACCATATATTTT. Translating gives CASTKGGQSGNTIYF.

This chain uses TRBV10-1 with TRBJ2-5, with D perhaps TRBD1 (5 bases). The CDR3 spans 13 residues. In germline, CDR1 is WNHNN, CDR2 SYGVQD (reference sequence). Trimming removed 4 bases from V and 5 bases from J, with 11 bases in between. The DNA of the CDR3 is TGCGCCAGCAGTGGGCAGGGTTTGGAGACCCAGTACTTC. Amino acids: CASSGQGLETQYF.

This clone showed up just once. V usage is TRBV27 and J usage is TRBJ2-1; unclear D gene. The germline V gene has CDR1 MNHEY and CDR2 SMNVEV (reference sequence). This CDR3 has 15 residues. V lost 2 bases, J lost 4 bases, and 12 bases lay in between. This CDR3 reads CASSLERVAYNEQFF. The CDR3 nucleotides read TGTGCCAGCAGTTTAGAGCGAGTAGCTTACAATGAGCAGTTCTTC.

In this sample, this clone turned up a few times. This chain uses TRBV19 with TRBJ1-1; unclear D gene. In germline, CDR1 is LNHDA, CDR2 SQIVND (reference sequence). The CDR3 totals 15 residues. The V and J ends lost 10 bases and 0 bases respectively, with 18 bases between them. This CDR3 is CAITTGGSLNTEAFF. The DNA for the CDR3 is TGTGCCATCACGACGGGAGGGTCATTGAACACTGAAGCTTTCTTT.

The table lists this clone with many counts. The V call is TRBV12-5, the J call TRBJ2-1; D may be TRBD2 (6 bases). Trimming removed 1 base from V and 7 bases from J, with 11 bases in between. The CDR3 is 14 residues long. Germline V gene data show CDR1 as LGHNT and CDR2 as FRNRAP. The CDR3 here is CASGLASALNEQFF. In DNA, the CDR3 is TGTGCTAGTGGTTTGGCTAGCGCTTTAAATGAGCAGTTCTTC. The full variable domain, in which reference TRBV12-5 and TRBJ2-1 provide the parts outside the CDR3, is DARVTQTPRHKVTEMGQEVTMRCQPILGHNTVFWYRQTMMQGLELLAYFRNRAPLDDSGMPKDRFSAEMPDATLATLKIQPSEPRDSAVYFCASGLASALNEQFFGPGTRLTVL.

This chain connects TRBV7-2 to TRBJ2-1, with a possible D match to TRBD1 (5 bases). CDR1 is SGHTA, CDR2 FQGNSA, per germline. The germline V and J ends were trimmed by 1 base and 4 bases, with 11 bases remaining between them. The CDR3 covers 15 residues. The DNA of the CDR3 is TGTGCCAGCAGCTTAGGGGGCAGTAGATACAATGAGCAGTTCTTC. Protein sequence: CASSLGGSRYNEQFF. The whole variable domain, filled in from reference TRBV7-2 and TRBJ2-1, reads GAGVSQSPSNKVTEKGKDVELRCDPISGHTALYWYRQSLGQGLEFLIYFQGNSAPDKSGLPSDRFSAERTGGSVSTLTIQRTQQEDSAVYLCASSLGGSRYNEQFFGPGTRLTVL.

In this sample, this clone turned up a few times. The V gene is TRBV28, the J gene TRBJ1-5, with TRBD1 identical over 7 bases. Trimming removed 7 bases from V and 1 base from J; junction bases left unmatched: 4. The CDR3 runs 14 residues. CDR1 and CDR2 from the germline V gene are MDHEN and SYDVKM. CDR3 in DNA: TGTGCCAGCAATCCGGGACAGAGCAATCAGCCCCAGCATTTT. It is translated as CASNPGQSNQPQHF.

This clone occurred a few times. V gene TRBV29-1 combines with J gene TRBJ1-2; 9 bases align to TRBD1. The CDR3 length is 13 residues. Germline trimming cut 5 bases from V and 7 bases from J; bases unmatched to any gene: 8. The V gene's germline CDR1 is SQVTM and CDR2 ANQGSEA. In DNA form, the CDR3 reads TGCAGCGTTTCCATGGGACAGGGTCTTGGCTACACCTTC. Translating it yields CSVSMGQGLGYTF. Variable domain in full (rest from reference TRBV29-1 and TRBJ1-2): SAVISQKPSRDICQRGTSLTIQCQVDSQVTMMFWYRQQPGQSLTLIATANQGSEATYESGFVIDKFPISRPNLTFSTLTVSNMSPEDSSIYLCSVSMGQGLGYTFGSGTRLTVV.

This clone was detected only a few times. This chain connects TRBV5-1 to TRBJ2-3; D call uncertain. CDR3 size: 15 residues. V lost 0 bases and J lost 0, with 8 bases in between. Germline lookup yields CDR1 SGHRS and CDR2 YFSETQ. The CDR3: CASSLGVSSTDTQYF. The CDR3 bases are TGCGCCAGCAGCTTGGGCGTTTCCAGCACAGATACGCAGTATTTT. The whole variable domain, remainder taken from reference TRBV5-1 and TRBJ2-3, is KAGVTQTPRYLIKTRGQQVTLSCSPISGHRSVSWYQQTPGQGLQFLFEYFSETQRNKGNFPGRFSGRQFSNSRSEMNVSTLELGDSALYLCASSLGVSSTDTQYFGPGTRLTVL.

The chain uses TRBV11-2 and TRBJ2-5; D tentatively reads TRBD1 or TRBD2 (5 bases each). V dropped 2 bases and J dropped 7 bases, with 14 bases sitting between them. CDR1 and CDR2 from the germline V gene are SGHAT and FQNNGV. CDR3 length equals 14 residues. The CDR3: CASSLLGQGVTQYF. CDR3 DNA: TGTGCCAGCAGCTTACTGGGGCAGGGAGTGACCCAGTACTTC.

In DNA form, the CDR3 reads TGTGCCAGCACCCTAGGGACGGCGGAAAAACTGTTTTTT. It specifies CASTLGTAEKLFF. The V gene is TRBV28, the J gene TRBJ1-4; tentatively, D is TRBD1 (5 bases). This CDR3 spans 13 amino acids. V was trimmed by 7 bases and J by 8 bases, leaving 14 bases between them. Germline V CDR1 and CDR2: MDHEN, SYDVKM.

The chain employs TRBV30 and TRBJ2-7; a weak D match, TRBD2 (7 bases). V dropped 5 bases and J dropped 0 bases, with 23 bases sitting between them. CDR1 is GTSNPN, CDR2 SVGIG, per germline (reference sequence). The CDR3 has 17 amino acids. CDR3 coding DNA: TGTGCCTGGGCCCGGGGGGCGATTGCTCTAACCTCCTACGAGCAGTACTTC. The encoded protein is CAWARGAIALTSYEQYF. Using reference TRBV30 and TRBJ2-7 for the parts outside the CDR3, the full variable domain is SQTIHQWPATLVQPVGSPLSLECTVEGTSNPNLYWYRQAAGRGLQLLFYSVGIGQISSEVPQNLSASRPQDRQFILSSKKLLLSDSGFYLCAWARGAIALTSYEQYFGPGTRLTVT.

V gene TRBV19 combines with J gene TRBJ1-2; D unclear. Trimming cost V 1 base and J 2 bases, with 8 bases left between them. The CDR3 consists of 14 residues. The germline V gene encodes CDR1 LNHDA and CDR2 SQIVND (reference sequence). CDR3 loop: CASSIGVGNYGYTF. The CDR3 bases are TGTGCCAGTAGTATAGGTGTCGGAAACTATGGCTACACCTTC. The full variable domain, with the rest looked up from reference TRBV19 and TRBJ1-2, is DGGITQSPKYLFRKEGQNVTLSCEQNLNHDAMYWYRQDPGQGLRLIYYSQIVNDFQKGDIAEGYSVSREKKESFPLTVTSAQKNPTAFYLCASSIGVGNYGYTFGSGTRLTVV.

The J gene is TRBJ2-1, the V gene TRBV19; 15 positions agree with TRBD2. This CDR3 has 17 amino acids. Germline CDR1 LNHDA, CDR2 SQIVND (reference sequence). V lost 4 bases, J lost 8 bases, and 9 bases stayed unmatched. The CDR3 loop reads CASSKDPGTSGRYEQFF. In DNA, the CDR3 is TGTGCCAGTAGTAAGGACCCTGGGACTAGCGGGAGGTATGAGCAGTTCTTC.

The CDR3 bases are TGTGCCAGCAGTGAAGACAGGGGGAAGACAGATACGCAGTATTTT. Protein sequence: CASSEDRGKTDTQYF. The J gene is TRBJ2-3, the V gene TRBV6-1, with 8 nucleotides matching TRBD1. The V gene's germline CDR1 is MNHNS and CDR2 SASEGT. The CDR3 spans 15 residues. Trimming at V came to 1 base and at J to 3 bases, leaving 3 bases not matched to a gene.

The genes are TRBV7-8 and TRBJ2-5; D is perhaps TRBD1 (5 bases). Trimming took 1 base from V and 6 from J, leaving 6 bases between them. Germline loops: CDR1 SGHVS, CDR2 FQNEAQ. There are 12 residues in the CDR3. The CDR3 here is CASSLVGQTQYF. The CDR3, as DNA: TGTGCCAGCAGCTTAGTGGGGCAGACCCAGTACTTC.

V and J are TRBV5-1 and TRBJ2-3; perhaps TRBD2 as D (6 bases). There are 18 residues in the CDR3. Trimming stripped 4 bases from V and 2 bases from J, with 23 bases between. Germline-derived CDR1 and CDR2 are SGHRS and YFSETQ. The CDR3 spells CASSPTRVERTNTDTQYF. CDR3 sequence (DNA): TGCGCCAGCAGCCCCACCCGTGTGGAGAGGACTAACACAGATACGCAGTATTTT.

This clone was observed many times. V and J are TRBV6-5 and TRBJ2-2; D perhaps matches TRBD1 (5 bases). V lost 6 bases, J lost 4 bases, and 15 bases lay in between. The length of the CDR3 is 15 residues. Germline V gene data show CDR1 as MNHEY and CDR2 as SVGAGI. This chain's CDR3 is CASSPRPRVTGELFF. The CDR3 DNA reads TGTGCCAGCAGCCCACGGCCCAGGGTCACCGGGGAGCTGTTTTTT.

The rearrangement uses TRBV5-1 and TRBJ2-5, with D uncertain. The CDR3 sequence is 10 residues long. Germline V gives CDR1 SGHRS, CDR2 YFSETQ. V lost 7 bases to trimming and J lost 2 bases, with 3 bases between them. The CDR3 sequence: CASGQETQYF. The CDR3 DNA follows: TGCGCCAGCGGACAAGAGACCCAGTACTTC.

V usage is TRBV6-6 and J usage is TRBJ2-7; D is perhaps TRBD1 (6 bases). CDR1 is MNHNY and CDR2 is SVGAGI in the germline V gene (reference sequence). V was pared by 2 bases and J by 4 bases, with 18 bases between. CDR3 size: 16 residues. DNA of the CDR3: TGTGCCAGCAGTTACGGTCCCAGGGGCGATCCGTACGAGCAGTACTTC. Translation: CASSYGPRGDPYEQYF.

This clone was observed a single time. The chain combines TRBV18 with TRBJ1-2; D perhaps matches TRBD1 (6 bases). V was trimmed by 6 bases and J by 8 bases, leaving 25 bases between them. The CDR3 consists of 16 residues. Germline loops: CDR1 KGHSH, CDR2 LQKENI. This CDR3 is CASSLKPGTILSGYTF. CDR3 nucleotide sequence: TGTGCCAGCTCCCTGAAACCCGGGACAATACTTAGCGGCTACACCTTC.

The rearrangement joins TRBV7-9 to TRBJ2-4; 7 bases line up with TRBD1. CDR3 length equals 13 residues. The germline gives CDR1 SEHNR, CDR2 FQNEAQ (reference sequence). Germline trimming cut 3 bases from V and 5 bases from J; bases unmatched to any gene: 1. The CDR3 protein is CASSFTGENIQYF. In nucleotides, the CDR3 is TGTGCCAGCAGCTTTACAGGGGAAAACATTCAGTACTTC.

The chain recombines TRBV7-2 with TRBJ2-3; the match to TRBD1 covers 7 bases. The CDR3 spans 16 residues. Unmatched junction bases numbered 5, after V lost 1 base and J lost 1 base. Germline V gene data show CDR1 as SGHTA and CDR2 as FQGNSA. For the CDR3, the DNA is TGTGCCAGCAGCTTAGGGACAGGCAGGGGCACAGATACGCAGTATTTT. It specifies CASSLGTGRGTDTQYF.